This T cell receptor beta chain was identified in a study of human T cells and chemical hapten exposure (dated by TCRdb to the early 2020s). Turning to the overall study: For sensitization, 2% DPC in acetone was applied to a roughly 2 cm by roughly 2 cm area of upper inner arm skin. Patch testing was performed on the upper back with Finn chambers containing 0.01% DPC, and the patch tests were scored after 6 days according to International Contact Dermatitis Research Group standards. Libraries were pooled for sequencing, and variation in per-sample TCR yields was attributed mainly to small differences in library volumes within the pool. The mostly female patient cohort included alopecia areata with under or over 50% scalp involvement, alopecia totalis and alopecia universalis. Patients additionally received weekly therapeutic DPC doses to the scalp throughout the approximately 25-week study period. This study followed changes in the peripheral blood TCR repertoire in vivo during primary and secondary sensitization of alopecia patients to the hapten diphenylcyclopropenone (DPC). Blood was sampled from patients pre-sensitization (week 0) and at 2, 6 and about 24 weeks after DPC sensitization. Some 29 alopecia patients gave blood for TCR sequencing at one to four time points (pre-sensitization, 2, 6 and 24 weeks).

Libraries were constructed by RACE. Sequenced on a NextSeq 500. Library preparation attached unique molecular identifiers to individual cDNA molecules for quantitative, reproducible TCR counting. Both TCR alpha and TCR beta chains were sequenced from each blood RNA sample. On the study's bioinformatics: Samples had a median of approximately 96,000 TCRs, with a range from about 23,224 to 750,000. V, J and CDR3 annotation of the TCR reads was performed with the Decombinator software suite. Every sample was subsampled to the same number of TCRs (28,000) for the PS versus PT1 abundance plots. TCRs were defined as expanded if absent before sensitization and observed at least eight times at the 2-week time point. The raw public data were reprocessed by TCRdb itself: fastp quality trimming at Q25, MiXCR clonotype calling, in-frame beta chains only. Rows with one shared CDR3 protein collapse into an entry with the most common genes and DNA. The V and J calls were determined by TCRdb, not by the authors. The sample data list 300,000 to 450,000 distinct CDR3 sequences, and 4.8% of these were observed just once. Approximately 2.3% of the sample comes from the top ten.

There are many counts of this clonotype. Its antigen target is currently unknown. Per-base qualities were not stored, and no clone one base away is much larger. Findings and caveats that apply to the study as a whole: Repeated subsampling changed both the strength of the expansion versus patch-test correlation and the threshold at which the correlation became significant. Significantly more large CDR3 similarity clusters were formed by expanded TCRs than by pre-sensitization or healthy control sets, consistent with antigen-driven responses. All patients had alopecia, a presumed autoimmune disease, so their immune response might differ from that of healthy individuals. No change with DPC sensitization was found in the number of TCRs above 1 in 1000 frequency, and no evidence of global repertoire structure alterations was found. Patch test score correlated positively with the number of PT1 expanded TCRs, reaching significance at thresholds 8, 16 and 32 but not at 4.

The sample's time point label, in plain terms: patch test 1, 2 weeks after DPC sensitization. Per the publication, the treatment or condition label means: therapeutic diphenylcyclopropenone sensitization with weekly scalp DPC. At every patch-test visit, the blood draw took place before the patch test was put on. Patients were considered eligible if aged 18 to 70, diagnosed with alopecia and deemed suitable for DPC therapy, and patients were excluded if pregnant. Total RNA was extracted from unfractionated whole blood that had been collected in Tempus Blood RNA tubes. The germline V gene specifies MDHEN as CDR1 and SYDVKM as CDR2. The CDR3 covers 16 residues, taking in both the cysteine and the phenylalanine. Only the CDR3 region is kept as DNA, spanning 48 bases read in frame from base 1. V loses 2 bases at its end and J loses 8 bases; junction bases beyond the gene matches: 8.

The TCR originated in a woman aged 50 to 60 with alopecia areata. Some clones in this sample may be carry-over from other donors' samples. The starting material was whole blood, obtained in connection with sensitization to the hapten diphenylcyclopropenone (DPC). The V and J genes are TRBV28 and TRBJ2-1; 11 central bases correspond to TRBD2. The sequenced DNA is TGTGCCAGCAGTTTAGAACTAGCGGGAGTTCAGGATGAGCAGTTCTTC. This is translated as CASSLELAGVQDEQFF.